In its sample, the clone carrying this T cell receptor beta chain was seen a few times. As yet, its antigen is unknown. Noted time point: newly diagnosed GD, antithyroid drugs for less than 3 months. PBMC RNA served as the TCR library source. It was American Thyroid Association guidelines that determined Graves' disease diagnosis. The sample originates from a study of regulatory T cells in long-lasting Graves disease. Study-wide points: Sharing of public clonotypes was greater in persistent patients (2,741) than in new patients (almost 1,000).

Arm-PCR of CDR3 regions and iRepertoire HTBI primers were the basis on which TCR beta libraries were built. As processed by the authors: Samples revealed 60 to 70 TRBV and roughly 15 TRBJ segments. TCRdb re-called the multiplex PCR reads through MiXCR, storing one row per CDR3 protein. TCRdb, not the original authors, processed these V and J calls. The sample contains 350,000 to 400,000 distinct CDR3 sequences, 15% of which appear only once. The clonotype comes from a female donor with Graves disease. The source was peripheral blood mononuclear cells (PBMCs), collected at new diagnosis, from a patient treated with antithyroid drugs.

The CDR3 sequence is CASRESSNQPQHF. DNA for the CDR3: TGTGCCAGCCGGGAGAGTAGCAATCAGCCCCAGCATTTT. The chain joins TRBV12-3 or TRBV12-4 to TRBJ1-5; D not certain. V was pared by 8 bases and J by 0 bases, with 8 bases between. CDR3 length equals 13 residues.